Listed below are T cell receptor beta chains from one sample, sequenced in a study of T cell clones after liver transplantation. Antigen specificity for these receptors is unknown. Sequencing was performed with immunoSEQ multiplex PCR; in TCRdb, only in-frame clones are kept and a portion is missing. The repertoire holds around 1,200 clones, with about 53% as singletons. Specimen: CD4+ T cells from cultured PBMCs. These receptor sequences come from a human patient who received a liver transplant. The graft donor may be the source of some T cells. CDR3s include the opening cysteine and the closing phenylalanine or tryptophan. D genes are given only for firm matches. Clone size, where shown, is once, few, many, or a class for clones that have expanded.

-	TRBV5-1	-	TRBJ1-3	TGCGCCAGCAGCTTGGACAGCGCCTCTGGAAACACCATATATTTT	CASSLDSASGNTIYF
-	TRBV4-3	-	TRBJ1-5	TGCGCCAGCAGCCAAGATACCACAGGGAATCAGCCCCAGCATTTT	CASSQDTTGNQPQHF
TRBD1	TRBV7-9	-	TRBJ1-1	TGTGCCAGCACTCAGGGGGCCTTTACTGAAGCTTTCTTT	CASTQGAFTEAFF
-	TRBV5-5	-	TRBJ2-6	TGTGCCAGCTTAGCACGTGTCTCGCAAAGTCGGGCCAACGTCCTGACTTTC	CASLARVSQSRANVLTF
-	TRBV13	few	TRBJ2-1	TGTGCCAGCAGCTTAGGAGACTACTCCTACAATGAGCAGTTCTTC	CASSLGDYSYNEQFF
-	TRBV6-6	-	TRBJ2-1	TGTGCCAGCAGTAGACAGGTCGACAATGAGCAGTTCTTC	CASSRQVDNEQFF
TRBD1	TRBV5-1	large	TRBJ2-2	TGCGCCAGCAGCTTGGGAACAGGGGGCGTTACCGGGGAGCTGTTTTTT	CASSLGTGGVTGELFF
-	TRBV10-2	-	TRBJ1-1	TGCGCCAGCAGTGAGTCATCTTTCGGGTTTAACACTGAAGCTTTCTTT	CASSESSFGFNTEAFF
-	TRBV2	few	TRBJ2-5	TGTGCCAGCAGTTTGGACTCCTTTGAAGACCCCCAGTACTTC	CASSLDSFEDPQYF
-	TRBV11-2	once	TRBJ1-4	TGTGCCAGCAGCCCGGGCATGGGGATAAGTAATGAAAAACTGTTTTTT	CASSPGMGISNEKLFF
TRBD1	TRBV18	-	TRBJ1-4	TGTGCCAGCTCATCACTATACAGGGGTAGAAGAGAAAAACTGTTTTTT	CASSSLYRGRREKLFF
-	TRBV4-2	-	TRBJ2-7	TGTGCCAGCAGATTACAGGGTGTGGACGAGCAGTACTTC	CASRLQGVDEQYF
TRBD2	TRBV27	few	TRBJ2-7	TGTGCCAGCAGTTCGGTCCCGGGACTAGGGAGGGAGCAGTACTTC	CASSSVPGLGREQYF
-	TRBV7-8	few	TRBJ1-5	TGTGCCAGCAGCTTAGCGCCTCCAGGAAGCAATCAGCCCCAGCATTTT	CASSLAPPGSNQPQHF
TRBD2	TRBV18	few	TRBJ2-2	TGTGCCAGCTCACCACCGACGGGGGGGAACACCGGGGAGCTGTTTTTT	CASSPPTGGNTGELFF
TRBD1	TRBV19	-	TRBJ2-2	TGTGCCAGTAGTATCTCGGCAGGGGGTAGCACCGGGGAGCTGTTTTTT	CASSISAGGSTGELFF
-	TRBV18	-	TRBJ2-7	TGTGCCAGCTCACCACCGCTCTCCTACGAGCAGTACTTC	CASSPPLSYEQYF
TRBD1	TRBV6-5	-	TRBJ2-4	TGTGCCAGCAGCCGGGACAGGGTGTGGTACTTC	CASSRDRVWYF
TRBD1	TRBV19	-	TRBJ2-5	TGTGCCAGTAGTATTTTCGACAGGGAAGAGACCCAGTACTTC	CASSIFDREETQYF
-	TRBV9	-	TRBJ2-3	TGTGCCAGCAGCGTAGTAGGAATAGCCGCGGATACGCAGTATTTT	CASSVVGIAADTQYF
-	TRBV30	-	TRBJ2-5	TGTGCCTCCTCAACGGGGTACCAAGAGACCCAGTACTTC	CASSTGYQETQYF
TRBD1	TRBV6-6	few	TRBJ1-1	TGTGCCAGCAGTTACGCAAGGGGGCAAGGGTCTGAAGCTTTCTTT	CASSYARGQGSEAFF
-	TRBV7-2	-	TRBJ2-2	TGTGCCAGCAGACGAACAGGGAGCACTACCGGGGAGCTGTTTTTT	CASRRTGSTTGELFF
-	TRBV7-6	-	TRBJ1-3	TGTGCCAGAGTCTACTCTGGAAACACCATATATTTT	CARVYSGNTIYF
TRBD1	TRBV29-1	large	TRBJ1-1	TGCAGCGTTAAGGGACAGGGTGTTAGTGAAGCTTTCTTT	CSVKGQGVSEAFF
-	TRBV18	-	TRBJ2-1	TGTGCCAGCTCACCCCTTGGGCGGGGTCAATATAATGAGCAGTTCTTC	CASSPLGRGQYNEQFF
TRBD2	TRBV7-2	large	TRBJ2-5	TGTGCCAGCAGCTTAACTAGCGGGGGGGCAGGAGAGACCCAGTACTTC	CASSLTSGGAGETQYF
-	TRBV6-5	large	TRBJ1-2	TGTGCCAGCAAACTATCGACAGTCAGCTATGGCTACACCTTC	CASKLSTVSYGYTF
-	TRBV7-2	-	TRBJ2-5	TGTGCCAGCAGCCCTTTAGGGGGAAACCCTCTGGAGACCCAGTACTTC	CASSPLGGNPLETQYF
-	TRBV5-1	-	TRBJ2-1	TGCGCCAGCAGCTCGCTCGGGGGCTCTCTGGGACAGAGCTCCTACAATGAGCAGTTCTTC	CASSSLGGSLGQSSYNEQFF
-	TRBV2	-	TRBJ1-1	TGTGCCAGCAATCAAAACGTGGGTCTCGGAGCTTTCTTT	CASNQNVGLGAFF
-	TRBV5-6	-	TRBJ2-2	TGTGCCAGCAGTTCCGTCGGGGGCCCGGCGTCCGGGGAGCTGTTTTTT	CASSSVGGPASGELFF
-	TRBV6-5	-	TRBJ1-2	TGTGCCAGCAGTTACTCGAAAGGCCTCATTAACTATGGCTACACCTTC	CASSYSKGLINYGYTF
-	TRBV5-1	-	TRBJ2-3	TGCGCCAGCAGCTTGGGGGTAAGCGGTAGCACAGATACGCAGTATTTT	CASSLGVSGSTDTQYF
-	TRBV11-3	few	TRBJ1-5	TGTGCCAGCAGGGCTCCTCAGCCCCAGCATTTT	CASRAPQPQHF
-	TRBV19	-	TRBJ2-3	TGTGCCAGTAGAATTTCCGGCGATACGCAGTATTTT	CASRISGDTQYF
-	TRBV6-5	-	TRBJ1-6	TGTGCCAGCAGTTATCGGGGTGCTGGTTCACCCCTCCACTTT	CASSYRGAGSPLHF